The rows below give T cell receptor beta chains drawn from one sample of a study of shared clonotypes between healthy human individuals. Profiled with immunoSEQ multiplex PCR; TCRdb holds only in-frame clones, not every one. This sample carries around 500,000 clones, 78% of them seen once, and the ten largest clones take around 11%. The material sequenced was PBMCs. Receptor source: a woman aged 40 to 49 in good health. Some clones in this sample may be carry-over from other donors' samples. CDR3s include the opening cysteine and the closing phenylalanine or tryptophan. The D gene is left open where the match is weak. Size tells how often a clone was seen (once, few, many) or the class of an expanded clone, and some rows leave it out.

v_call,j_call,d_call,clone_size,cdr3_nt,cdr3_aa
TRBV6-1,TRBJ1-4,.,.,TGTGCCAGCAGTGAAAAGACGACAGGTCTCGATGAAAAACTGTTTTTT,CASSEKTTGLDEKLFF
TRBV4-1,TRBJ2-2,.,.,TGCGCCAGCAGCCAACCCGGGAAGAACACCGGGGAGCTGTTTTTT,CASSQPGKNTGELFF
TRBV4-1,TRBJ2-1,.,few,TGCGCCAGCAGCCGAGATGAGCGGTACAATGAGCAGTTCTTC,CASSRDERYNEQFF
TRBV4-2,TRBJ2-2,.,.,TGTGCCAGCAGCCAAGATGGAGGGAACTCGAACACCGGGGAGCTGTTTTTT,CASSQDGGNSNTGELFF
TRBV28,TRBJ1-1,TRBD1,.,TGTGCCAGCAGTTTATATCGACAGGGGACTGAAGCTTTCTTT,CASSLYRQGTEAFF
TRBV6-5,TRBJ2-7,TRBD1,once,TGTGCCAGCAAAGTAGCAGGGGGCTCCTACGAGCAGTACTTC,CASKVAGGSYEQYF
TRBV29-1,TRBJ2-2,TRBD2,.,TGCAGCGTTGTGACTAGCGGGATGAGCGCCGGGGAGCTGTTTTTT,CSVVTSGMSAGELFF
TRBV9,TRBJ1-2,.,.,TGTGCCAGCAGCGTAGAAGACGGGGGCGGCTACACCTTC,CASSVEDGGGYTF
TRBV7-2,TRBJ1-2,TRBD1,.,TGTGCCAGCAGCTTAGGCGGACAGGGTAGTGGCTACACCTTC,CASSLGGQGSGYTF
TRBV30,TRBJ2-3,.,few,TGTGCCTGGAGTGTATCGTTGGGGCTTAGCACAGATACGCAGTATTTT,CAWSVSLGLSTDTQYF
TRBV6-1,TRBJ2-7,.,many,TGTGCCAGCAGTAGCGAGCCGGGGGCCTCCTACGAGCAGTACTTC,CASSSEPGASYEQYF
TRBV12-2,TRBJ2-2,.,.,TGTGCAAGTCGCCCTCAAAGGGACAGCTATCTATCCGGGGAGCTGTTTTTT,CASRPQRDSYLSGELFF
TRBV28,TRBJ1-1,.,.,TGTGCCAGCAGACCGCTTACGGACACCTTGAACACTGAAGCTTTCTTT,CASRPLTDTLNTEAFF
TRBV15,TRBJ2-3,TRBD1,.,TGTGCCACCAGCAGTTCGACAGGGGGAGGCCCAGATACGCAGTATTTT,CATSSSTGGGPDTQYF
TRBV30,TRBJ2-7,.,few,TGTGCCTGGAGTGTCACTATGTACGAGCAGTACTTC,CAWSVTMYEQYF
TRBV28,TRBJ1-3,.,once,TGTGCCAGCAGCACAGTCAACGGAAACACCATATATTTT,CASSTVNGNTIYF
TRBV5-1,TRBJ1-2,.,.,TGCGCCAGCAGCTTGGCCTTGGCAGGTGCACTCTATGGCTACACCTTC,CASSLALAGALYGYTF
TRBV29-1,TRBJ2-3,.,.,TGCAGCGTTGCCCGTTCTAGCACAGATACGCAGTATTTT,CSVARSSTDTQYF
TRBV5-4,TRBJ2-1,.,.,TGTGCCAGCAGCCGAGACTCCTCGAGCTCCTACAATGAGCAGTTCTTC,CASSRDSSSSYNEQFF
TRBV19,TRBJ2-2,.,.,TGTGCCTCCCAGGGGGGGAGGGGAACGAACACCGGGGAGCTGTTTTTT,CASQGGRGTNTGELFF
TRBV30,TRBJ2-1,TRBD1,.,TGTGCCGTCACGACAGGGAGCTCCTACAATGAGCAGTTCTTC,CAVTTGSSYNEQFF
TRBV5-4,TRBJ2-5,TRBD2,.,TGTGCCAGCAGCCCCGAGGCCACTAGCGTGGAGACCCAGTACTTC,CASSPEATSVETQYF
TRBV27,TRBJ2-1,TRBD2,.,TGTGCCAGCAGTCTTCGAGGACTAGGACTCGATGAGCAGTTCTTC,CASSLRGLGLDEQFF
TRBV6-5,TRBJ1-2,.,.,TGTGCCAGCAGTGCGACACCTGGTTGGGGCTACACCTTC,CASSATPGWGYTF
TRBV4-1,TRBJ2-7,.,.,TGCGCCAGCAGCCAGTATTACAGGGAAAACTACGAGCGGTACTTC,CASSQYYRENYERYF
TRBV25-1,TRBJ2-1,.,.,TGTGCCAGCAGTGTCCACAATGAGCAGTTCTTC,CASSVHNEQFF
TRBV28,TRBJ2-1,TRBD2,.,TGTGCCAGCAGTCCCACGGGACTAGTCTCCAATGAGCAGTTCTTC,CASSPTGLVSNEQFF
TRBV9,TRBJ2-7,TRBD1,.,TGTGCCAGCAGCGTGGGACAGGGGGAGGGCCCCTACGAGCAGTACTTC,CASSVGQGEGPYEQYF
TRBV28,TRBJ2-1,.,.,TGTGCCAGCAGTTTATTTCGGGGACGCAATGAGCAGTTCTTC,CASSLFRGRNEQFF